The present entry profiles one T cell receptor (beta chain) with its context. Its antigen remains undetermined. Within one base of it there is no much larger clone, and no base qualities were kept. This entry is derived from a study of blood T cell repertoires in COVID-19 (dated by TCRdb to between 2020 and 2021). Turning to the overall study: Collaborator samples came from the United States, Italy and Spain and covered acute and convalescent phases of COVID-19. The material from the prospective study consisted of cDNA or gDNA derived from T cells, B-cell-depleted T cells, or PBMCs. The dataset comprised deeply sampled blood TCRbeta repertoires from subjects exposed to, actively infected with, or recovered from COVID-19. The repertoires were released in a freely available public database meant as a resource for research on the immune response to SARS-CoV-2. The samples were drawn from the first 160 participants of the ongoing ImmuneRACE study and from 950 to 1,500 subjects provided by 6 global collaborators. The sample metadata nearly always contained a de-identified subject ID, COVID-19 status, age in years and sex. HLA class I and class II types, where available, came from metadata supplied by the sample provider rather than from assay-based typing. Results the study describes overall, beyond this receptor: The quantity of clinical and demographic metadata differed by source and by participant and was supplied without curation.

TCRbeta CDR3 regions were amplified from genomic DNA by means of the immunoSEQ Assay, a bias-controlled multiplex PCR. The paper's processing steps were these. The number of nucleated cells in each sample was estimated from the amplification of reference gene primers within the assay. Sequence reads were collapsed and filtered to measure the absolute abundance of every unique TCRbeta CDR3 rearrangement. For each sample, productive Simpson clonality was calculated by taking the square root of Simpson's diversity index across productive rearrangements. This immuneACCESS table, as held by TCRdb, lists in-frame sequences with V and J called but not all clones. Of the missing ones, under half trace to an unresolved V gene in checked studies; the others have no known cause. Clone size and the V and J calls come from that table; the DNA yielded D and trimming. Present in this sample are around 52,000 clones, about 80% of which were seen just once. The top ten hold around 21% of the sample.

Taken from cysteine to phenylalanine, the CDR3 has 16 residues. Only the CDR3 DNA is retained, 48 bases long and in frame from the first base. The germline V gene (reference sequence) gives CDR1 as LGHDT and CDR2 as YNNKEL. V lost 0 bases and J lost 9 bases, and the count of bases not matched to a germline gene is 6. Each collaborating institution followed its own protocols to collect whole blood in K2EDTA tubes. For TCRbeta analysis, collaborator samples were shipped as frozen whole blood, as isolated PBMCs, or as DNA extracted from either sample type. This sequence uses TRBV3-1 (or the pseudogene TRBV3-2) and TRBJ2-1, with 12 bases in between that match TRBD2. Input material: peripheral blood. This receptor was identified in a woman aged 55 to 70 with acute or convalescent COVID-19. The CDR3 here reads CASSQDPSGGAFEQFF. The DNA sequence follows: TGTGCCAGCAGCCAAGATCCTAGCGGGGGGGCCTTTGAGCAGTTCTTC.